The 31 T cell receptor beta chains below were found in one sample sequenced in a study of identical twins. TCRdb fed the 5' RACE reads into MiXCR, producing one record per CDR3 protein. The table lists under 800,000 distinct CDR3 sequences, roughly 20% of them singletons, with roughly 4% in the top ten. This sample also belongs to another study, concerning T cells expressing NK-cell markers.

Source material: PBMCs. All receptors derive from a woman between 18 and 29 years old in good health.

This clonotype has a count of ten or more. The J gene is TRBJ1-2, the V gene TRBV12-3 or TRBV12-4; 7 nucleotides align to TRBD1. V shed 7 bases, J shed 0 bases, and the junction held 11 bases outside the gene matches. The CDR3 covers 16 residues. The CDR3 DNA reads TGTGCCAGCACCCCTCGTAAGGGGGCCGCTAACTATGGCTACACCTTC. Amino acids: CASTPRKGAANYGYTF.

CDR3 sequence: CASTRGLAYQETQYF. The DNA of the CDR3 is TGTGCCAGCACGCGGGGACTAGCCTACCAAGAGACCCAGTACTTC. The V gene is TRBV7-2, the J gene TRBJ2-5; 9 bases are a match to TRBD2. Germline V gene sequence: CDR1 SGHTA, CDR2 FQGNSA. With V trimmed by 7 bases and J by 0 bases, 6 bases remained unmatched. The CDR3 spans 15 residues.

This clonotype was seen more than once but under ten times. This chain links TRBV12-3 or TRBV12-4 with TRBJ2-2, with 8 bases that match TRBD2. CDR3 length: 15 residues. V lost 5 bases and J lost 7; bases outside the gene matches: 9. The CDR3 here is CASSPPRLASGELFF. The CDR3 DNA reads TGTGCCAGCAGTCCTCCGAGACTAGCGAGCGGGGAGCTGTTTTTT.

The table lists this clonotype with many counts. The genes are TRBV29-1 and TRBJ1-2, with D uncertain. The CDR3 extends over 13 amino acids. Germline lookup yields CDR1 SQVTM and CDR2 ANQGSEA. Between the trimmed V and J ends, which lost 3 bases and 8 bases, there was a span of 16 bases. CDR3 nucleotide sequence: TGCAGCGTTGATGGACCTCGGTGGGCCGGCTACACCTTC. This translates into CSVDGPRWAGYTF.

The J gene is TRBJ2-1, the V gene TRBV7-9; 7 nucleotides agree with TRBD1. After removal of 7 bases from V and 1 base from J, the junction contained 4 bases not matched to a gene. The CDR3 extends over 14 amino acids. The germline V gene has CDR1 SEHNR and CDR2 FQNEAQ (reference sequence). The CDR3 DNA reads TGTGCCAGCAACCCGGGACAGTCCTACAATGAGCAGTTCTTC. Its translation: CASNPGQSYNEQFF.

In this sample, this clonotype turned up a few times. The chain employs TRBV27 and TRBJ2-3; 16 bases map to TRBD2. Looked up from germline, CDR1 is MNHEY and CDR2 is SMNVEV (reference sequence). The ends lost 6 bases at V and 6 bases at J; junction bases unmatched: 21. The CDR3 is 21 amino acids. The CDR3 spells CASSQRPGLAGGAIMGDTQYF. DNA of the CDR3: TGTGCCAGCAGCCAGCGCCCGGGACTAGCGGGGGGGGCAATTATGGGGGATACGCAGTATTTT.

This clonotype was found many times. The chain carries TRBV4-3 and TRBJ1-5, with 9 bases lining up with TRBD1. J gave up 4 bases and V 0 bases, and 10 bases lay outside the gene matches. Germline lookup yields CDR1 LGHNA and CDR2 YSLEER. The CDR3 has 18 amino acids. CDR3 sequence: CASSQDLPGTGSNQPQHF. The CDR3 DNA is TGCGCCAGCAGCCAAGACCTCCCCGGGACAGGGTCGAATCAGCCCCAGCATTTT.

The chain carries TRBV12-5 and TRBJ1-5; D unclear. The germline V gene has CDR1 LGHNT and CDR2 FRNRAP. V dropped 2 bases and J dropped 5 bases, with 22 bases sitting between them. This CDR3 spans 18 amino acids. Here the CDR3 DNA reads TGTGCTAGTGGTTTGCTCCTCGGTAGGAGGGATAATGATCAGCCCCAGCATTTT. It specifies CASGLLLGRRDNDQPQHF.

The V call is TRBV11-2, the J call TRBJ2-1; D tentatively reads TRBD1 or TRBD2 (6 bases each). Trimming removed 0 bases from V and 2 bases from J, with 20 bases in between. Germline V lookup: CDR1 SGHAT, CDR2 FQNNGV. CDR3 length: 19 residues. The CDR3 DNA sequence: TGTGCCAGCAGCTTAGATGTTTTGGGGGGCGGCTTAACCTACAATGAGCAGTTCTTC. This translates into CASSLDVLGGGLTYNEQFF. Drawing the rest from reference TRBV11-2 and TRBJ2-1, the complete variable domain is EAGVAQSPRYKIIEKRQSVAFWCNPISGHATLYWYQQILGQGPKLLIQFQNNGVVDDSQLPKDRFSAERLKGVDSTLKIQPAKLEDSAVYLCASSLDVLGGGLTYNEQFFGPGTRLTVL.

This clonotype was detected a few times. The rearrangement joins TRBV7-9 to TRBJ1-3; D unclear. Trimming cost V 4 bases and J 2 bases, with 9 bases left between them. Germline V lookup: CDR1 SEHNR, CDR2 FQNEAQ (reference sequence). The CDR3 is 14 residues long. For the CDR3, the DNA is TGTGCCAGCAGCTCCCCCGGGACTGGAAACACCATATATTTT. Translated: CASSSPGTGNTIYF.

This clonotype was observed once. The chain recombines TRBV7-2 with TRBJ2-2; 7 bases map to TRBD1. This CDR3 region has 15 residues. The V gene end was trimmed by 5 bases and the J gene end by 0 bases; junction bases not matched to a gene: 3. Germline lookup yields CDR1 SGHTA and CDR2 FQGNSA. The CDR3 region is CASSMGQPNTGELFF. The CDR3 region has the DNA TGTGCCAGCAGCATGGGACAGCCGAACACCGGGGAGCTGTTTTTT.

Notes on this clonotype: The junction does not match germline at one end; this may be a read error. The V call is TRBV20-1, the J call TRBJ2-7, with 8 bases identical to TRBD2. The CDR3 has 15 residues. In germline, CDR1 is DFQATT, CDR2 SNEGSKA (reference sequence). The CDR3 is CCARAVSGGPYEQYF. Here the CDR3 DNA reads TGCTGTGCTAGAGCAGTATCGGGGGGGCCTTACGAGCAGTACTTC.

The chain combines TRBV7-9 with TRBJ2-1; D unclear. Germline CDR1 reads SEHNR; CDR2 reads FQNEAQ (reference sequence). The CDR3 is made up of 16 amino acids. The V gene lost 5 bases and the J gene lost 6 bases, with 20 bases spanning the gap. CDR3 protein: CASSPLWAPLGNEQFF. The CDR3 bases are TGTGCCAGCAGCCCCCTGTGGGCCCCACTGGGCAATGAGCAGTTCTTC.

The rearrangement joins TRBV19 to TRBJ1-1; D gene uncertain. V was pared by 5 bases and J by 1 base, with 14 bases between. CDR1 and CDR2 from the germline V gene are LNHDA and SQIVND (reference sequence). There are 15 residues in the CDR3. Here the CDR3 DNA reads TGTGCCAGTAGTCGTGCGGGAAACAAGAACACTGAAGCTTTCTTT. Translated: CASSRAGNKNTEAFF.

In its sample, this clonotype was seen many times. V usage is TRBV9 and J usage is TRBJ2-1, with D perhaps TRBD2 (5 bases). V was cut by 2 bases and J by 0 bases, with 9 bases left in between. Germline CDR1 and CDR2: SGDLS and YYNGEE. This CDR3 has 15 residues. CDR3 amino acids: CASSVISASYNEQFF. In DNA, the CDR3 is TGTGCCAGCAGCGTCATTAGCGCCTCCTACAATGAGCAGTTCTTC.

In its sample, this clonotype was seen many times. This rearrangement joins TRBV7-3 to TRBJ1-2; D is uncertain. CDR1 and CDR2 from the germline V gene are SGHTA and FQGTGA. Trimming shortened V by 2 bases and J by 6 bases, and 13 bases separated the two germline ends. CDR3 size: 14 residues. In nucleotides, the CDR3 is TGTGCCAGCAGCTTATCCTCTAGGGAAGATGGCTACACCTTC. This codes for CASSLSSREDGYTF. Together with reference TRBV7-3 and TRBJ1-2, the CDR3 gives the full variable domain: GAGVSQTPSNKVTEKGKYVELRCDPISGHTALYWYRQSLGQGPEFLIYFQGTGAADDSGLPNDRFFAVRPEGSVSTLKIQRTERGDSAVYLCASSLSSREDGYTFGSGTRLTVV.

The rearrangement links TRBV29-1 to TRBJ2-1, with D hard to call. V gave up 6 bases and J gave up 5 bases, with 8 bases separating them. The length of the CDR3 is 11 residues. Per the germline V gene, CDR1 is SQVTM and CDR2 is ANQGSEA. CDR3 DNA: TGCAGCGTCGGGCGGAACAATGAGCAGTTCTTC. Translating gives CSVGRNNEQFF.

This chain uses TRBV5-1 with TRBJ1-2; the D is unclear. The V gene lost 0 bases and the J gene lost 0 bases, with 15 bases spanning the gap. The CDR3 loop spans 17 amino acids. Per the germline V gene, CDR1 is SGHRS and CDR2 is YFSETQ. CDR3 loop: CASSLAPAREANYGYTF. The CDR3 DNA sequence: TGCGCCAGCAGCTTGGCTCCAGCCCGGGAAGCTAACTATGGCTACACCTTC. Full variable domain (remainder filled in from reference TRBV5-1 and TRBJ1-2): KAGVTQTPRYLIKTRGQQVTLSCSPISGHRSVSWYQQTPGQGLQFLFEYFSETQRNKGNFPGRFSGRQFSNSRSEMNVSTLELGDSALYLCASSLAPAREANYGYTFGSGTRLTVV.

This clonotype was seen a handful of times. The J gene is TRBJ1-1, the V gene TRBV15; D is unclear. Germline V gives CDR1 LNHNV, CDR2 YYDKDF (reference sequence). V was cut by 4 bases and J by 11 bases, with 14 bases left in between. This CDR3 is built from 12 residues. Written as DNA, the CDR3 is TGTGCCACCAGCACAACAGACGGAGAGGCTTTCTTT. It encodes CATSTTDGEAFF.

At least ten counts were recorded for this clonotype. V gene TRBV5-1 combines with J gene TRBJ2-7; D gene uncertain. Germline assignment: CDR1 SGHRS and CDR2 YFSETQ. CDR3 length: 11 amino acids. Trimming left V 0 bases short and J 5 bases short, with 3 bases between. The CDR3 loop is CASSLADEQYF. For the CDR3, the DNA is TGCGCCAGCAGCTTGGCGGACGAGCAGTACTTC. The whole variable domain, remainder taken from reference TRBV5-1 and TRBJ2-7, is KAGVTQTPRYLIKTRGQQVTLSCSPISGHRSVSWYQQTPGQGLQFLFEYFSETQRNKGNFPGRFSGRQFSNSRSEMNVSTLELGDSALYLCASSLADEQYFGPGTRLTVT.

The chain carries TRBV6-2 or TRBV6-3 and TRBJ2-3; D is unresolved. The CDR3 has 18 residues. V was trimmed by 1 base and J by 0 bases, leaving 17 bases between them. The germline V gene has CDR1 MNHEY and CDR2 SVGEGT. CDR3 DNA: TGTGCCAGCAGTTACTTGGGTTACTTGCGATCTAGCACAGATACGCAGTATTTT. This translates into CASSYLGYLRSSTDTQYF.

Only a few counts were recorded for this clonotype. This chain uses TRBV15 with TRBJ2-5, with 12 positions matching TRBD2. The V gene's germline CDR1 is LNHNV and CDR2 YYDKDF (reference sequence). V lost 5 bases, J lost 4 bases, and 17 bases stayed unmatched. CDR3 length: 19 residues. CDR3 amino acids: CATSSRDRTTSGGPETQYF. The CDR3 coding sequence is TGTGCCACCAGCTCCCGGGACAGGACGACTAGCGGGGGCCCAGAGACCCAGTACTTC.

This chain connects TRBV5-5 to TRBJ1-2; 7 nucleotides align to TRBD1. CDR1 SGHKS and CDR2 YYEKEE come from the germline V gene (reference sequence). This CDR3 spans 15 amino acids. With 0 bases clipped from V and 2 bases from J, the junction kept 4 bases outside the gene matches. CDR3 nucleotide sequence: TGTGCCAGCAGCTTGGGATTGGGACAGAACTATGGCTACACCTTC. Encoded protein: CASSLGLGQNYGYTF.

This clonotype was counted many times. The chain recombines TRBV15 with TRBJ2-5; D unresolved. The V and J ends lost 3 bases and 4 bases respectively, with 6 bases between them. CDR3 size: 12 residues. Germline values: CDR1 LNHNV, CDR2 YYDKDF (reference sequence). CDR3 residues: CATSSRVETQYF. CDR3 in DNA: TGTGCCACCAGCAGTAGAGTAGAGACCCAGTACTTC.

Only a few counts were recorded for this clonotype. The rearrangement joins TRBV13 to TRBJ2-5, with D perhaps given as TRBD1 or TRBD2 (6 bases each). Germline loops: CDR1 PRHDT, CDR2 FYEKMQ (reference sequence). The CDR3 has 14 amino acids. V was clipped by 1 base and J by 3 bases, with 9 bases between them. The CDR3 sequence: CASSLAEGEETQYF. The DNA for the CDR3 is TGTGCCAGCAGCTTAGCGGAGGGGGAAGAGACCCAGTACTTC. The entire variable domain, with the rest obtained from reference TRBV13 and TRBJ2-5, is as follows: AAGVIQSPRHLIKEKRETATLKCYPIPRHDTVYWYQQGPGQDPQFLISFYEKMQSDKGSIPDRFSAQQFSDYHSELNMSSLELGDSALYFCASSLAEGEETQYFGPGTRLLVL.

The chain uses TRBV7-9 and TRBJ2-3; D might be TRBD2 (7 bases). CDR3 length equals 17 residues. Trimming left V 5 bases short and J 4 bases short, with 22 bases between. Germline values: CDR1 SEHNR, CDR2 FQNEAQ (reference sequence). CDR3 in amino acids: CASSLHAGAGDSDTQYF. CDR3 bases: TGTGCCAGCAGCCTCCACGCAGGGGCGGGAGACTCAGATACGCAGTATTTT.

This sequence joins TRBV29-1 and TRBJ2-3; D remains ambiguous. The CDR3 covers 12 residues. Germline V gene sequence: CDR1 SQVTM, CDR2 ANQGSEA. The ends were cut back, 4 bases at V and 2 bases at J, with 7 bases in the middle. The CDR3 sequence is CSVGPTTDTQYF. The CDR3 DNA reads TGCAGCGTTGGGCCGACCACAGATACGCAGTATTTT.

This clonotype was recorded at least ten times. The CDR3 spells CASSLPGGTGSPLHF. The DNA of the CDR3 is TGTGCCAGCAGTCTCCCGGGGGGGACTGGCTCACCCCTCCACTTT. V is TRBV25-1 and J is TRBJ1-6, with D perhaps TRBD1 (5 bases). Per germline, CDR1 MGHDK and CDR2 SYGVNS. Trimming cost V 5 bases and J 10 bases, with 18 bases left between them. The CDR3 has 15 amino acids.

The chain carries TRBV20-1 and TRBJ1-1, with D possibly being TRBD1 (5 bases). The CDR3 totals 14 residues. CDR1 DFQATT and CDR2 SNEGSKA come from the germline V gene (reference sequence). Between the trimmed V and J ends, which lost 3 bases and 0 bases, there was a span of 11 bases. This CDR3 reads CSARGQNMNTEAFF. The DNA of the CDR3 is TGCAGTGCTAGGGGGCAAAACATGAACACTGAAGCTTTCTTT.

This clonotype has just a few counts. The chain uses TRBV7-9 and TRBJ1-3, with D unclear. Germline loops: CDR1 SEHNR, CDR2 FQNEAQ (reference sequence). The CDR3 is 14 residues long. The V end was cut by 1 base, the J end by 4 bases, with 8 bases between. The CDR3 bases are TGTGCCAGCAGCTTAGTGGCCTGGGGAAACACCATATATTTT. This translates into CASSLVAWGNTIYF.

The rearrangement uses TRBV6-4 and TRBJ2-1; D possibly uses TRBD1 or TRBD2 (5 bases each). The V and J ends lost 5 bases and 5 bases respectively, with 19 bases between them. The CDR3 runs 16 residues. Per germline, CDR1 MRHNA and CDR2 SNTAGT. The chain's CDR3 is CASSNPGRGPHNEQFF. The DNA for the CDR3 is TGTGCCAGCAGTAACCCCGGCCGGGGCCCGCACAATGAGCAGTTCTTC.